This T cell receptor beta chain was identified during a study of blood T cells in healthy people across ages. Findings and caveats of the study: When set beside aged donors, long-lived donors presented more naive CD4+ cells and higher diversity. CMV infection status of these donors was not known.

The donors, all healthy, were Caucasians living in Russia, aged roughly 6 to 100. Total RNA extraction produced at least 5 micrograms (per sample) for the study. Primed by a sample-barcoded 5' primer and a J-beta primer mix, a second PCR proceeded for 7 to 11 cycles. In TCRdb, the 5' RACE reads were re-called with MiXCR into one record per CDR3 protein. The sample holds 1,300,000 or so distinct CDR3 sequences, around 55% seen once. In the case of this clonotype: The antigen remains undetermined.

The CDR3 is 16 residues long. Germline CDR1 is SGHTA and CDR2 is FQGNSA. Trimming stripped 1 base from V and 3 bases from J, with 15 bases between. This sequence originates from a man between 18 and 35 years old in good health. The sequenced material came from blood. V is TRBV7-2 and J is TRBJ1-1; D unclear. The CDR3 protein is CASSLEGRALDTEAFF. CDR3 sequence (DNA): TGTGCCAGCAGCTTAGAGGGTAGGGCGTTGGACACTGAAGCTTTCTTT.